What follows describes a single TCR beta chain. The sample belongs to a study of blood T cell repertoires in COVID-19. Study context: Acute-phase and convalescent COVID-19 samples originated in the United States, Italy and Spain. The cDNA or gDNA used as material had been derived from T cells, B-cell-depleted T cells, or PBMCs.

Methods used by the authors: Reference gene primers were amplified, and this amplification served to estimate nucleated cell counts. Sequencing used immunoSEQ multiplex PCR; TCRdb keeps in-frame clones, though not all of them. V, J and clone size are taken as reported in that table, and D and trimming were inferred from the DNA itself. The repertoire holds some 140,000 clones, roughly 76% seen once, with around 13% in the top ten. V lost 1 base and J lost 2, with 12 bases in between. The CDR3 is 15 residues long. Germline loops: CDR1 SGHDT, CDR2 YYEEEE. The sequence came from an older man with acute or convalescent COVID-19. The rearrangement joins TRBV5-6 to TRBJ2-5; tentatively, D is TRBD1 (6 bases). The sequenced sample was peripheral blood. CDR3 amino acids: CASSLRTVSQETQYF. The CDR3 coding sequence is TGTGCCAGCAGCTTGCGGACAGTTTCACAAGAGACCCAGTACTTC.